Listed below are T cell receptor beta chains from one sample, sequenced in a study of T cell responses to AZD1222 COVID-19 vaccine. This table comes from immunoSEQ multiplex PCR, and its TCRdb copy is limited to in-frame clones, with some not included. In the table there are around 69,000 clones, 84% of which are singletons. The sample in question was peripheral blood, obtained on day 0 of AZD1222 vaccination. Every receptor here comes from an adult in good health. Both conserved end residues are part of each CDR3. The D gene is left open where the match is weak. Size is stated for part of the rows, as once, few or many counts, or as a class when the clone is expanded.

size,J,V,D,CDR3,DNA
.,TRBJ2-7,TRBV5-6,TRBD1,CASSLVTGQGLPYEQYF,TGTGCCAGCAGCTTGGTTACTGGACAGGGGCTGCCCTACGAGCAGTACTTC
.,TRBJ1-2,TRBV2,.,CASRQGSADGYTF,TGTGCCAGCAGACAGGGTAGTGCGGATGGCTACACCTTC
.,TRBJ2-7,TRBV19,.,CASSIGGGPYEQYF,TGTGCCAGTAGTATTGGCGGGGGCCCCTACGAGCAGTACTTC
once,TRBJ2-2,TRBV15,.,CATSRVRTGELFF,TGTGCCACCAGCAGAGTCCGGACCGGGGAGCTGTTTTTT
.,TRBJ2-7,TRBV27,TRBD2,CASSLSGGGSYEQYF,TGTGCCAGCAGTTTATCGGGCGGGGGGTCCTACGAGCAGTACTTC
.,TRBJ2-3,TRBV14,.,CASSQVTDTQYF,TGTGCCAGCAGCCAGGTTACAGATACGCAGTATTTT
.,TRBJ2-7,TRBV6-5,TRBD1,CASAGGYEQYF,TGTGCCAGCGCAGGGGGCTACGAGCAGTACTTC
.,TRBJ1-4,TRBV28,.,CASSPRDEGTNEKLFF,TGTGCCAGCAGCCCCCGGGACGAAGGGACGAATGAAAAACTGTTTTTT
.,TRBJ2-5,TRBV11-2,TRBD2,CASSYSVGGGETQYF,TGTGCCAGCAGCTATAGCGTCGGCGGGGGAGAGACCCAGTACTTC
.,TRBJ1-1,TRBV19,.,CASKLRNTEAFF,TGTGCCAGTAAATTGCGGAACACTGAAGCTTTCTTT
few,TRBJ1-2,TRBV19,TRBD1,CASSGTGGAGYGYTF,TGTGCCAGTAGTGGAACAGGGGGCGCGGGATATGGCTACACCTTC
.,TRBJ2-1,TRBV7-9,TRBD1,CASSLAQTRDRDNEQFF,TGTGCCAGCAGCTTAGCACAGACCCGGGACAGGGACAATGAGCAGTTCTTC
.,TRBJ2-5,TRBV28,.,CASTPPGLRGWTQYF,TGTGCCAGCACCCCCCCGGGATTGAGGGGGTGGACCCAGTACTTC
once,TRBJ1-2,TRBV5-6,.,CASSLTGLANYGYTF,TGTGCCAGCAGCCTAACCGGGTTAGCTAACTATGGCTACACCTTC
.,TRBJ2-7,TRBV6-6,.,CASSYSRVYEQYF,TGTGCCAGCAGTTACTCGAGGGTTTACGAGCAGTACTTC
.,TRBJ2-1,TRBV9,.,CASSRAVTYNEQFF,TGTGCCAGCAGCAGGGCAGTCACCTACAATGAGCAGTTCTTC
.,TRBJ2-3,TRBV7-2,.,CASSPTFSTDTQYF,TGTGCCAGCAGCCCGACTTTTAGCACAGATACGCAGTATTTT
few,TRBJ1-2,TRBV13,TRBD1,CASSQGAYGYTF,TGTGCCAGCTCACAGGGGGCCTATGGCTACACCTTC
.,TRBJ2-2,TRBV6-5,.,CASSPQFVVGELFF,TGTGCCAGCAGTCCCCAATTCGTGGTCGGGGAGCTGTTTTTT
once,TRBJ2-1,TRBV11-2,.,CASSLAAEQFF,TGTGCCAGCAGCTTAGCCGCTGAGCAGTTCTTC
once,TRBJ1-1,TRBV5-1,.,CASSLHFNTEAFF,TGCGCCAGCAGCTTGCATTTCAACACTGAAGCTTTCTTT
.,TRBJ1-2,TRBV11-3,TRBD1,CASGDRTPNYGYTF,TGTGCCAGCGGGGACAGGACCCCGAACTATGGCTACACCTTC
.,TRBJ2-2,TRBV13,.,CASSDTGPADRELFF,TGTGCCAGCAGCGACACCGGTCCGGCAGACCGGGAGCTGTTTTTT
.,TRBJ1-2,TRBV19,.,CASSVWTANYGYTF,TGTGCCAGTAGTGTTTGGACAGCTAACTATGGCTACACCTTC
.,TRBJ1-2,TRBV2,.,CASQVAGYGYTF,TGTGCCAGCCAAGTGGCCGGCTATGGCTACACCTTC
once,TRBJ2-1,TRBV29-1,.,CSVTESENEQFF,TGCAGCGTTACAGAATCGGAGAATGAGCAGTTCTTC
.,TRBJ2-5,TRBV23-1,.,CASSRTGLHRRETQYF,TGCGCCAGCAGTCGGACCGGGCTCCACAGGCGAGAGACCCAGTACTTC